Listed below are T cell receptor beta chains from one sample, sequenced in a study of T cells in Graves' hyperthyroidism and ophthalmopathy. TCRdb re-derived calls from the multiplex PCR reads in MiXCR, one entry per CDR3 protein. This table has a few hundred thousand distinct CDR3 sequences, under 20% appearing once. The sample was blood. The origin of the receptors is a woman aged 18-29 years with Graves' ophthalmopathy. The CDR3 runs from the conserved cysteine through the conserved F or W. D genes are given only for firm matches. Clone size, where shown, is once, few, many, or a class for clones that have expanded.

TRBJ1-1 | few | TRBD1 | TRBV4-1 | TGCGCCAGCAGCCAAGTCCCGGGACAGGGGACCACTGAAGCTTTCTTT | CASSQVPGQGTTEAFF
TRBJ2-5 | - | - | TRBV7-6 | TGTGCCAGCAGCTCTATATGGGAGACCCAGTACTTC | CASSSIWETQYF
TRBJ1-5 | many | - | TRBV6-5 | TGTGCCAGCAGTTACTCGATTGGAGCGCCCCAGCATTTT | CASSYSIGAPQHF
TRBJ2-3 | many | TRBD1 | TRBV20-1 | TGCAGTGCTAGTCTCGTCAGGGGGCGTACAGATACGCAGTATTTT | CSASLVRGRTDTQYF
TRBJ1-1 | many | - | TRBV20-1 | TGCAGTGCTAGGGGGACCGCGAACACTGAAGCTTTCTTT | CSARGTANTEAFF
TRBJ2-7 | many | TRBD2 | TRBV5-8 | TGTGCCAGCAGCCTTCCTGGGGGAGGGACCTCATATGAGCAGTACTTC | CASSLPGGGTSYEQYF
TRBJ1-2 | few | - | TRBV20-1 | TGCAGTGCTAGTGCCACAGGGCCTAACTATGGCTACACCTTC | CSASATGPNYGYTF
TRBJ2-1 | many | - | TRBV7-2 | TGTGCCAGCAGCGGGGGGTCAGCAGGTGAGCAGTTCTTC | CASSGGSAGEQFF
TRBJ2-2 | - | - | TRBV5-1 | TGCGCCAGCAGCTTGATTAGGCAGGGTGGCCCTGCCGGGGAGCTGTTTTTT | CASSLIRQGGPAGELFF
TRBJ2-3 | many | - | TRBV5-6 | TGTGCCAGCAGCTTAGGTATTCTGGCGCAGTATTTT | CASSLGILAQYF
TRBJ2-2 | few | - | TRBV15 | TGTGCCACCAGCAGAGCACAGGCCAACACCGGGGAGCTGTTTTTT | CATSRAQANTGELFF
TRBJ1-5 | - | TRBD1 | TRBV20-1 | TGCAGTGCTACCCGGACAGGACAGCCCCAGCATTTT | CSATRTGQPQHF
TRBJ1-4 | many | - | TRBV27 | TGTGCCAGCAGTTCGGGGGACCGAAATGAAAAACTGTTTTTT | CASSSGDRNEKLFF
TRBJ2-1 | few | TRBD1 | TRBV19 | TGTGCCAGTAGTATAGAAGAGGCAGGGGGCAATGAGCAGTTCTTC | CASSIEEAGGNEQFF
TRBJ1-1 | many | TRBD1 | TRBV6-1 | TGTGCCAGCAGCTCATTACAGGGGGCGGGCACTGAAGCTTTCTTT | CASSSLQGAGTEAFF
TRBJ2-6 | - | - | TRBV28 | TGTGCCAGCAGTATTTCCGGGACCGGGGCCAACGTCCTGACTTTC | CASSISGTGANVLTF
TRBJ2-1 | many | - | TRBV18 | TGTGCCAGCTCACCACCCTTCAGTATAGACTACAATGAGCAGTTCTTC | CASSPPFSIDYNEQFF
TRBJ1-1 | many | - | TRBV12-3/TRBV12-4 | TGTGCCAGCAGGCCCGAGAACACTGAAGCTTTCTTT | CASRPENTEAFF
TRBJ1-5 | few | TRBD1 | TRBV5-6 | TGTGCCAGCAGCTTGTCAAGGGACAGCCTTAGCAATCAGCCCCAGCATTTT | CASSLSRDSLSNQPQHF
TRBJ1-2 | - | - | TRBV5-6 | TGTGCCAGCAGCCCTAGGGTGGGGGCGCGTGACTATGGCTACACCTTC | CASSPRVGARDYGYTF
TRBJ2-2 | - | TRBD2 | TRBV19 | TGTGCCAGTAGTTGGCGACTAGCGGGAGGGCCGGGCACCGGGGAGCTGTTTTTT | CASSWRLAGGPGTGELFF
TRBJ2-3 | many | - | TRBV12-3/TRBV12-4 | TGTGCCAGCAGTTTAGGGACAGAGACAGATACGCAGTATTTT | CASSLGTETDTQYF
TRBJ1-2 | - | - | TRBV12-3/TRBV12-4 | TGTGCCAGCAGTTTTAGACGCATACCTGACTATGGCTACACCTTC | CASSFRRIPDYGYTF